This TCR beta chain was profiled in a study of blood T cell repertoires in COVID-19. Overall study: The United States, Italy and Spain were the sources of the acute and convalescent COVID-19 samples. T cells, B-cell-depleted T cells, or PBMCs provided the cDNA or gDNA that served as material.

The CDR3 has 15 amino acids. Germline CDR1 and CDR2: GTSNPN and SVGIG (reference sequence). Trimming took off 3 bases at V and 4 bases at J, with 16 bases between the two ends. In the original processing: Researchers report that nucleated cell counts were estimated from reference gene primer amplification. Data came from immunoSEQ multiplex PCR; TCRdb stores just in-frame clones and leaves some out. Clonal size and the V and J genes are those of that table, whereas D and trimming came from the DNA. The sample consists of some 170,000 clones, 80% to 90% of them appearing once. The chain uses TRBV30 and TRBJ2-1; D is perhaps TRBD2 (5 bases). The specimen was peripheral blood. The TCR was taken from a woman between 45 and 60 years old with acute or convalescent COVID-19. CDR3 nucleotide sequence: TGTGCCTGGAGGGAGGACTTTGGTCCATACAATGAGCAGTTCTTC. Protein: CAWREDFGPYNEQFF.